The rows below give T cell receptor beta chains drawn from one sample of a study of regulatory T cells in long-lasting Graves disease. TCRdb re-called the multiplex PCR reads through MiXCR, storing one row per CDR3 protein. The profile shows about 300,000 distinct CDR3 sequences, 22% of them singletons. The source material was peripheral blood mononuclear cells (PBMCs), sampled when the disease was refractory, from a patient treated with antithyroid drugs. The receptors come from a female donor with Graves disease. Each CDR3 is given with its conserved first and last residue. D genes are given only for firm matches. Size tells how often a clone was seen (once, few, many) or the class of an expanded clone, and some rows leave it out.

d_gene	v_gene	abundance	j_gene	CDR3aa	CDR3nt
NA	TRBV20-1	NA	TRBJ2-7	CSAAGQPYEQYF	TGCAGTGCGGCGGGACAGCCCTACGAGCAGTACTTC
NA	TRBV4-2	NA	TRBJ1-4	CASSQAWQVNEKLFF	TGTGCCAGCAGCCAAGCGTGGCAGGTAAATGAAAAACTGTTTTTT
TRBD1	TRBV20-1	NA	TRBJ1-6	CSANPDRGPSSPLHF	TGCAGTGCCAATCCTGACAGGGGGCCTTCTTCACCCCTCCACTTT
NA	TRBV29-1	NA	TRBJ1-1	CSAGTPNTEAFF	TGCAGCGCCGGGACACCGAACACTGAAGCTTTCTTT
NA	TRBV20-1	many	TRBJ1-5	CSASGRSGDQPQHF	TGCAGTGCTTCCGGCAGGAGCGGGGATCAGCCCCAGCATTTT
NA	TRBV12-3/TRBV12-4	many	TRBJ1-2	CASSFPALYGYTF	TGTGCCAGCAGTTTCCCTGCCCTCTATGGCTACACCTTC
TRBD2	TRBV28	many	TRBJ2-7	CASSFLAGRTYEQYF	TGTGCCAGCAGTTTCCTAGCGGGCCGTACCTACGAGCAGTACTTC
NA	TRBV27	few	TRBJ2-5	CASSLYPQGREETQYF	TGTGCCAGCAGTTTATACCCACAGGGTAGGGAAGAGACCCAGTACTTC
TRBD2	TRBV28	NA	TRBJ2-2	CASSLSSTRRAGGLTGELFF	TGTGCCAGCAGTTTATCCTCGACCCGACGAGCGGGAGGACTCACCGGGGAGCTGTTTTTT
TRBD1	TRBV7-9	few	TRBJ1-2	CASRRTGTGYTF	TGTGCCAGCAGGCGGACAGGGACCGGCTACACCTTC
NA	TRBV10-3	few	TRBJ2-7	CAISDEGGYEQYF	TGTGCCATCAGTGACGAGGGTGGCTACGAGCAGTACTTC
TRBD1	TRBV27	NA	TRBJ2-7	CASSSRQGALYEQYF	TGTGCCAGCAGTTCAAGACAGGGGGCTCTCTACGAGCAGTACTTC
NA	TRBV5-1	few	TRBJ2-2	CASNDGGEISGELFF	TGCGCCAGCAACGATGGAGGGGAAATATCCGGGGAGCTGTTTTTT
TRBD1	TRBV2	many	TRBJ1-2	CASSPMGQEVVGYTF	TGTGCCAGCAGTCCAATGGGACAGGAGGTTGTTGGCTACACCTTC
TRBD1	TRBV2	few	TRBJ1-5	CASSGTGTNQPQHF	TGTGCCAGCAGTGGGACAGGGACAAATCAGCCCCAGCATTTT
NA	TRBV6-1	NA	TRBJ2-5	CAGSTGYQETQYF	TGTGCCGGATCCACAGGGTACCAAGAGACCCAGTACTTC
NA	TRBV20-1	NA	TRBJ2-2	CSTGSSGELFF	TGCAGTACAGGGTCTTCCGGGGAGCTGTTTTTT
NA	TRBV7-6	NA	TRBJ1-1	CASSPVLDSHTEAFF	TGTGCCAGCAGCCCCGTCCTAGACAGCCACACTGAAGCTTTCTTT
NA	TRBV15	NA	TRBJ2-2	CATSRGDNSGFNTGELFF	TGTGCCACCAGCAGAGGGGACAATTCAGGGTTTAACACCGGGGAGCTGTTTTTT
NA	TRBV20-1	NA	TRBJ1-1	CSARDSGVMNTEAFF	TGCAGTGCTAGGGATTCAGGGGTAATGAACACTGAAGCTTTCTTT
NA	TRBV2	many	TRBJ1-5	CASSVRTVSNQPQHF	TGTGCCAGCAGTGTGAGGACGGTTAGCAATCAGCCCCAGCATTTT
NA	TRBV9	few	TRBJ1-1	CASGVAGDTEAFF	TGTGCCAGCGGAGTTGCGGGTGACACTGAAGCTTTCTTT
NA	TRBV4-3	NA	TRBJ1-1	CASSRRTRESLNTEAFF	TGCGCCAGCAGCCGAAGAACCAGGGAATCCCTGAACACTGAAGCTTTCTTT
NA	TRBV28	NA	TRBJ1-1	CASSFPSGTGNTEAFF	TGTGCCAGCAGTTTTCCTTCCGGGACCGGGAACACTGAAGCTTTCTTT
TRBD2	TRBV7-2	NA	TRBJ2-1	CASSLRLADNEQFF	TGTGCCAGCAGCTTACGGCTAGCGGACAATGAGCAGTTCTTC
NA	TRBV20-1	NA	TRBJ1-1	CSARLSLTLEAFF	TGCAGTGCTAGATTATCTCTAACCCTTGAAGCTTTCTTT
TRBD2	TRBV20-1	many	TRBJ2-5	CSASLNSGSVETQYF	TGCAGTGCTAGTCTCAATAGCGGGAGTGTGGAGACCCAGTACTTC
NA	TRBV25-1	many	TRBJ2-1	CASSMGSGYSYNEQFF	TGTGCCAGCAGTATGGGGAGCGGGTACTCCTACAATGAGCAGTTCTTC
TRBD2	TRBV20-1	few	TRBJ2-5	CSASNDLRLAGVETQYF	TGCAGTGCTAGTAACGATCTTCGACTAGCGGGAGTGGAGACCCAGTACTTC
TRBD1	TRBV18	few	TRBJ1-1	CASSPFTGGLLAEAFF	TGTGCCAGCTCACCTTTTACAGGGGGCCTTTTAGCCGAAGCTTTCTTT
TRBD2	TRBV9	NA	TRBJ2-3	CASSTMGTSGSTDTQYF	TGTGCCAGCAGCACGATGGGGACTAGCGGGAGTACAGATACGCAGTATTTT
TRBD2	TRBV4-1	few	TRBJ2-5	CASSPRRLAGGRQETQYF	TGCGCCAGCAGCCCGCGGAGACTAGCGGGAGGGCGTCAAGAGACCCAGTACTTC
NA	TRBV6-2/TRBV6-3	few	TRBJ2-7	CASSSGQTITYEQYF	TGTGCCAGCAGTTCAGGGCAGACTATTACCTACGAGCAGTACTTC
TRBD2	TRBV6-2/TRBV6-3	NA	TRBJ2-1	CASSSRLASSYNEQFF	TGTGCCAGCAGTAGTCGACTAGCCAGCTCCTACAATGAGCAGTTCTTC
NA	TRBV30	few	TRBJ1-1	CAWKPLVTNTEAFF	TGTGCCTGGAAACCCTTGGTGACGAACACTGAAGCTTTCTTT
NA	TRBV27	few	TRBJ1-6	CASSSNPQEENSPLHF	TGTGCCAGCAGTTCTAACCCACAGGAGGAAAATTCACCCCTCCACTTT
NA	TRBV7-2	NA	TRBJ2-3	CASSSGPLARDTQYF	TGTGCCAGCAGCTCCGGCCCCCTGGCCAGAGATACGCAGTATTTT
NA	TRBV20-1	few	TRBJ1-5	CSARVAGSNQPQHF	TGCAGTGCTAGAGTTGCGGGGAGCAATCAGCCCCAGCATTTT
NA	TRBV7-2	NA	TRBJ1-3	CASSFSGAADTIYF	TGTGCCAGCAGCTTTTCAGGGGCTGCGGACACCATATATTTT
NA	TRBV20-1	many	TRBJ2-5	CSARGDVSDETQYF	TGCAGTGCTAGGGGGGACGTAAGCGACGAGACCCAGTACTTC
TRBD1	TRBV7-9	NA	TRBJ2-3	CASSQTGTEHADTQYF	TGTGCCAGCAGCCAAACCGGGACAGAGCACGCAGATACGCAGTATTTT
TRBD1	TRBV29-1	NA	TRBJ2-5	CSVEAPGGPTETQYF	TGCAGCGTTGAAGCTCCAGGGGGCCCAACTGAGACCCAGTACTTC